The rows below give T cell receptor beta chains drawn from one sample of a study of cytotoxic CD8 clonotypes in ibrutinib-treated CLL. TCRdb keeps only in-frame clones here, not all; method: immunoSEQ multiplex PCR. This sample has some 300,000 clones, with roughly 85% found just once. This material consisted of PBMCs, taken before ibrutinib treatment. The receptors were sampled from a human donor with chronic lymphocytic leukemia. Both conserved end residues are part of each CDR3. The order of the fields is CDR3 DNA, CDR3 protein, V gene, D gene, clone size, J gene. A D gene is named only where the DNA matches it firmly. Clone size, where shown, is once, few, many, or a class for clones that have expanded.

DNA: TGTGCCAGCAGTGTAGCGGATTCCTACAATGAGCAGTTCTTC
CDR3: CASSVADSYNEQFF
V: TRBV2
D: -
size: -
J: TRBJ2-1

DNA: TGTGCCAGCAGCTTCCGAGCGGGAGTGGGCACAGATACGCAGTATTTT
CDR3: CASSFRAGVGTDTQYF
V: TRBV7-2
D: TRBD2
size: -
J: TRBJ2-3

DNA: TGTGCCTGGCGTAAAAATCCCTCCTACGAGCAGTACTTC
CDR3: CAWRKNPSYEQYF
V: TRBV30
D: -
size: -
J: TRBJ2-7

DNA: TGTGCCAGCAGTGAAATGGGGTACCAGCCCCAGCATTTT
CDR3: CASSEMGYQPQHF
V: TRBV2
D: -
size: -
J: TRBJ1-5

DNA: TGTGCCAGCAGCTTAGGTCACAGGAACACTGAAGCTTTCTTT
CDR3: CASSLGHRNTEAFF
V: TRBV11-3
D: -
size: -
J: TRBJ1-1

DNA: TGTGCCAGCAGTCCGGGGAGCTCCTACGAGCAGTACTTC
CDR3: CASSPGSSYEQYF
V: TRBV6-5
D: -
size: -
J: TRBJ2-7

DNA: TGCGCCAGCAGCGTCGGGTCGGGGGGGGCGAACACTGAAGCTTTCTTT
CDR3: CASSVGSGGANTEAFF
V: TRBV4-3
D: -
size: -
J: TRBJ1-1

DNA: TGTGCCAGCAGCTTGCAGGGTGGCCACTATGGCTACACCTTC
CDR3: CASSLQGGHYGYTF
V: TRBV7-6
D: -
size: -
J: TRBJ1-2

DNA: TGTGCCAGCAGCAAAACAGGGGACTTTCACAATGAGCAGTTCTTC
CDR3: CASSKTGDFHNEQFF
V: TRBV7-9
D: -
size: -
J: TRBJ2-1

DNA: TGTGCCATCAGTGCGGGAGCATCGTACAATGAGCAGTTCTTC
CDR3: CAISAGASYNEQFF
V: TRBV10-3
D: -
size: -
J: TRBJ2-1

DNA: TGTGCCAGCAGTGACCGGACTAGCTTGAATGAGCAGTTCTTC
CDR3: CASSDRTSLNEQFF
V: TRBV2
D: TRBD2
size: -
J: TRBJ2-1

DNA: TGTGCCAGCAGTGAATCAGGGACAGTTCGTGAGCAGTACTTC
CDR3: CASSESGTVREQYF
V: TRBV25-1
D: TRBD1
size: few
J: TRBJ2-7

DNA: TGTGCCAGCGGGAGAGAGCCTCAAGAGACCCAGTACTTC
CDR3: CASGREPQETQYF
V: TRBV9
D: -
size: -
J: TRBJ2-5

DNA: TGTGCCAGCAGTGTGGACAGCGCGTGGCATGAGCAGTTCTTC
CDR3: CASSVDSAWHEQFF
V: TRBV6-1
D: -
size: -
J: TRBJ2-1

DNA: TGTGCTAGCGCGTCGGGTCAAGAGACCCAGTACTTC
CDR3: CASASGQETQYF
V: TRBV7-7
D: -
size: -
J: TRBJ2-5

DNA: TGTGCCAGCAGGGGACAGGGAGGGACTGAAGCTTTCTTT
CDR3: CASRGQGGTEAFF
V: TRBV5-6
D: TRBD1
size: few
J: TRBJ1-1

DNA: TGTGCCAGCAGTGAATCTACAGGGACAGAGCAGCCCCAGCATTTT
CDR3: CASSESTGTEQPQHF
V: TRBV6-1
D: TRBD1
size: -
J: TRBJ1-5

DNA: TGTGCCAGCAGCGCAATGGGACTCCACACAGATACGCAGTATTTT
CDR3: CASSAMGLHTDTQYF
V: TRBV9
D: -
size: -
J: TRBJ2-3

DNA: TGTGCCAGCAAGGGGACAGGGGGGAACACTGAAGCTTTCTTT
CDR3: CASKGTGGNTEAFF
V: TRBV7-9
D: TRBD1
size: -
J: TRBJ1-1

DNA: TGTGCCAGCAGCTTAGGATTAGAGCTCCGCTCTGGAAACACCATATATTTT
CDR3: CASSLGLELRSGNTIYF
V: TRBV11-2
D: -
size: -
J: TRBJ1-3

DNA: TGTGCCATCAGTGAGTCGGTACAGCGGTACGAGCAGTACTTC
CDR3: CAISESVQRYEQYF
V: TRBV10-3
D: -
size: -
J: TRBJ2-7

DNA: TGTGCCAGTACCATTACCGGGACGAACACCGGGGAGCTGTTTTTT
CDR3: CASTITGTNTGELFF
V: TRBV19
D: -
size: few
J: TRBJ2-2

DNA: TGTGCCAGCAGCCAAGATCGGGGGTACGGCACAGATACGCAGTATTTT
CDR3: CASSQDRGYGTDTQYF
V: TRBV4-2
D: -
size: -
J: TRBJ2-3

DNA: TGTGCCAGCAGTGGAACTAGGAGGTTTGAGACCCAGTACTTC
CDR3: CASSGTRRFETQYF
V: TRBV2
D: -
size: once
J: TRBJ2-5

DNA: TGTGCCAGCAGCCACAGCTACGAGCAGTACTTC
CDR3: CASSHSYEQYF
V: TRBV28
D: -
size: -
J: TRBJ2-7

DNA: TGTGCCAGCAGCCAAGTCCGGCAGACCAGCAATCAGCCCCAGCATTTT
CDR3: CASSQVRQTSNQPQHF
V: TRBV4-2
D: -
size: -
J: TRBJ1-5

DNA: TGTGCCAGCAGCCCCGATATAGCGGGAACCTACGAGCAGTACTTC
CDR3: CASSPDIAGTYEQYF
V: TRBV27
D: TRBD2
size: once
J: TRBJ2-7

DNA: TGTGCCAGCAGCCAAATGACAGGGTACGGCAATCAGCCCCAGCATTTT
CDR3: CASSQMTGYGNQPQHF
V: TRBV5-6
D: TRBD1
size: -
J: TRBJ1-5

DNA: TGTGCCAGTAGTATCCGGCGCACAGATACGCAGTATTTT
CDR3: CASSIRRTDTQYF
V: TRBV19
D: -
size: few
J: TRBJ2-3

DNA: TGTGCCAGCAGCTTACTAGCGGGAGGAGGGAATGAGCAGTTCTTC
CDR3: CASSLLAGGGNEQFF
V: TRBV7-2
D: TRBD2
size: -
J: TRBJ2-1

DNA: TGCGCCAGCAGCCAAGTGCCAGGAGGACAGGGCTACGAGCAGTACTTC
CDR3: CASSQVPGGQGYEQYF
V: TRBV4-1
D: TRBD1
size: -
J: TRBJ2-7

DNA: TGTGCCAGCAGTTACGACAGGGCGCTTTACGAGCAGTACTTC
CDR3: CASSYDRALYEQYF
V: TRBV6-6
D: TRBD1
size: -
J: TRBJ2-7

DNA: TGTGCCAGCTCGGTCGGACTAGGGTACCTCGGGGAGCTGTTTTTT
CDR3: CASSVGLGYLGELFF
V: TRBV7-2
D: TRBD2
size: -
J: TRBJ2-2

DNA: TGTGCCTGGAAACAGACAGGCCCCACCGGGGAGCTGTTTTTT
CDR3: CAWKQTGPTGELFF
V: TRBV30
D: -
size: -
J: TRBJ2-2

DNA: TGCGCCAGCAGCTTGGCCCCGACAGGGACTAACTATGGCTACACCTTC
CDR3: CASSLAPTGTNYGYTF
V: TRBV5-1
D: TRBD1
size: -
J: TRBJ1-2

DNA: TGCAGCGTTGAAGACTCACACCACTCTGGGGCCAACGTCCTGACTTTC
CDR3: CSVEDSHHSGANVLTF
V: TRBV29-1
D: -
size: -
J: TRBJ2-6

DNA: TGTGCCAGCAGAAACGCCGGACAGGGGTTTCCTCACGAGCAGTACTTC
CDR3: CASRNAGQGFPHEQYF
V: TRBV6-6
D: TRBD1
size: -
J: TRBJ2-7